This TCR beta chain comes out of a study of vaccination and CD4 T cells after COVID-19. Sequence data for DNA of cultured CD4+ T cells were generated by the Oncomine TCR Beta short-read assay. Each CDR3 protein gets one entry after TCRdb re-called the PCR reads with MiXCR. This sample has 8,000 to 9,500 distinct CDR3 sequences, with about 59% found just once. Concerning this clonotype itself: The antigen is undetermined.

Germline V CDR1 and CDR2: MNHNS, SASEGT. This CDR3 spans 14 amino acids. V lost 8 bases and J lost 4, with 17 bases in between. Treatment here: approximately 11-day PBMC culture with coronavirus spike peptide pools or control peptides (ViraFEST assay). Two million PBMCs went into each well for culture with 8.5 to 10 IU/ml IL-2 and 7.5 to 10 ug/ml peptide pools. The clonotype comes from a human donor who had recovered from COVID-19. The chain links TRBV6-1 to TRBJ1-2; the D gene is possibly TRBD1 (6 bases). Source material: CD4+ T cells from blood, cultured in vitro. The CDR3 here is CASARDRSGYGYTF. CDR3 bases: TGTGCCAGCGCTAGAGACAGGTCTGGCTATGGCTACACCTTC.